The 29 T cell receptor beta chains listed next were all sequenced from one sample in a study of blood T cell repertoires in COVID-19. TCRdb's copy holds only in-frame clones and misses some; the assay was immunoSEQ multiplex PCR. The table lists around 190,000 clones, roughly nine tenths of them singletons, with about 1.1% in the top ten. The sequencing input was peripheral blood. These receptors were collected from a man aged 25 to 40 with acute or convalescent COVID-19.

This chain connects TRBV3-1 (or the pseudogene TRBV3-2) to TRBJ1-5; D gene ambiguous. V was cut by 0 bases and J by 4 bases, with 4 bases left in between. This CDR3 region has 13 residues. Germline CDR1 is LGHDT and CDR2 is YNNKEL (reference sequence). CDR3 nucleotides: TGTGCCAGCAGCCAAGACAGTAATCAGCCCCAGCATTTT. Protein product: CASSQDSNQPQHF.

The genes are TRBV19 and TRBJ2-1, with TRBD2 matching 7 bases. The J segment lost 9 bases and the V segment lost 0 bases, leaving 20 bases of the junction unmatched. CDR1 and CDR2 (germline): LNHDA, SQIVND (reference sequence). The CDR3 extends over 19 amino acids. The DNA of the CDR3 is TGTGCCAGTAGTATAGATAGGTGGGGGAGCGGGGTGGATGGCGGTGAGCAGTTCTTC. Its protein product is CASSIDRWGSGVDGGEQFF.

The chain recombines TRBV5-1 with TRBJ2-1; the match to TRBD2 covers 12 bases. J was trimmed by 0 bases and V by 2 bases; bases with no gene match: 6. The CDR3 length is 18 residues. Looked up from germline, CDR1 is SGHRS and CDR2 is YFSETQ. The CDR3 DNA reads TGCGCCAGCAGCTTCGGGCTAGCGGGAGGGACCTCCTACAATGAGCAGTTCTTC. Amino acid sequence: CASSFGLAGGTSYNEQFF.

The chain uses TRBV7-2 and TRBJ2-7, with 10 bases fitting TRBD1. The CDR3 sequence is 15 residues long. The V and J ends lost 1 base and 3 bases, in that order; junction bases with no gene match: 3. The germline gives CDR1 SGHTA, CDR2 FQGNSA. CDR3 sequence (DNA): TGTGCCAGCAGCTTAGAGGGGACAGGGGTCTACGAGCAGTACTTC. It is translated as CASSLEGTGVYEQYF.

This chain joins TRBV19 and TRBJ2-3; tentative D call: TRBD2 (5 bases). Trimming took off 5 bases at V and 0 bases at J, with 36 bases between the two ends. The length of the CDR3 is 23 residues. CDR1 and CDR2 from the germline V gene are LNHDA and SQIVND (reference sequence). The DNA for the CDR3 is TGTGCCAGTAGTTCCAATGAGGTGAGATCCCCTTCCCCCACTAGACCTAGCACAGATACGCAGTATTTT. Translation: CASSSNEVRSPSPTRPSTDTQYF.

About this clone: Other nucleotide sequences from this sample produce the same CDR3. This rearrangement joins TRBV10-3 to TRBJ1-5; weak D call: TRBD1 (5 bases). The germline V gene has CDR1 ENHRY and CDR2 SYGVKD. The CDR3 is 14 amino acids. V was trimmed by 3 bases and J by 1 base, leaving 7 bases between them. The CDR3 loop is CAISDRGSNQPQHF. For the CDR3, the DNA is TGTGCCATCAGTGATCGGGGGAGCAATCAGCCCCAGCATTTT.

The gene calls are TRBV29-1 and TRBJ1-4; no clear D gene. This CDR3 comprises 13 residues. V lost 4 bases, J lost 6 bases, and 12 bases lay in between. Germline CDR1 and CDR2: SQVTM and ANQGSEA. The CDR3 coding sequence is TGCAGCGTTGGTGGGGAGTCGGATGAAAAACTGTTTTTT. Its protein is CSVGGESDEKLFF.

This chain's CDR3 is CASSWEGGGQPQHF. CDR3 nucleotide sequence: TGTGCCAGCAGCTGGGAAGGGGGCGGTCAGCCCCAGCATTTT. This chain links TRBV7-9 with TRBJ1-5; 7 bases match TRBD1. The CDR3 consists of 14 residues. Germline CDR1 and CDR2: SEHNR and FQNEAQ (reference sequence). V shed 4 bases and J 6 bases; nucleotides not matched to a gene: 6.

This chain joins TRBV5-1 and TRBJ1-1; D call uncertain. From germline, CDR1 is SGHRS and CDR2 YFSETQ. CDR3 length: 14 residues. V dropped 5 bases and J dropped 1 base, with 12 bases sitting between them. CDR3: CASRMESGNTEAFF. The CDR3 DNA is TGCGCCAGCAGAATGGAGTCCGGGAACACTGAAGCTTTCTTT.

The chain uses TRBV18 and TRBJ1-4; maybe TRBD1 (6 bases). V was cut by 2 bases and J by 0 bases, with 10 bases left in between. Per germline, CDR1 KGHSH and CDR2 LQKENI. This CDR3 comprises 16 residues. CDR3 sequence (DNA): TGTGCCAGCTCACCAAACGACAGGACAACTAATGAAAAACTGTTTTTT. It translates to CASSPNDRTTNEKLFF. The full variable domain, rest sourced from reference TRBV18 and TRBJ1-4, is NAGVMQNPRHLVRRRGQEARLRCSPMKGHSHVYWYRQLPEEGLKFMVYLQKENIIDESGMPKERFSAEFPKEGPSILRIQQVVRGDSAAYFCASSPNDRTTNEKLFFGSGTQLSVL.

V and J are TRBV7-8 and TRBJ1-1; no reliable D call. Trimming took off 1 base at V and 0 bases at J, with 12 bases between the two ends. The CDR3 spans 16 residues. Looked up from germline, CDR1 is SGHVS and CDR2 is FQNEAQ. Written as DNA, the CDR3 is TGTGCCAGCAGCTTAGTCCGAACGGGGTTGAACACTGAAGCTTTCTTT. It specifies CASSLVRTGLNTEAFF.

The rearrangement joins TRBV6-4 to TRBJ1-2; D is unclear. The ends were cut back, 3 bases at V and 6 bases at J, with 14 bases in the middle. Per germline, CDR1 MRHNA and CDR2 SNTAGT. This CDR3 region has 14 residues. The CDR3 DNA sequence: TGTGCCAGCAGTGAAAGTACAGTTTCTGATGGCTACACCTTC. Protein product: CASSESTVSDGYTF.

The chain couples TRBV6-5 to TRBJ1-1, with TRBD1 as a possible D gene (5 bases). The CDR3 is 15 amino acids. Deletions cut 6 bases from V and 0 bases from J, with 14 bases between. Germline V gene lookup returns CDR1 MNHEY and CDR2 SVGAGI. The CDR3 is CASSNAQGVNTEAFF. The CDR3 DNA is TGTGCCAGCAGCAACGCTCAAGGGGTGAACACTGAAGCTTTCTTT.

The rearrangement links TRBV27 to TRBJ2-3; TRBD1 matches at 8 bases. Germline V gives CDR1 MNHEY, CDR2 SMNVEV (reference sequence). With 7 bases clipped from V and 2 bases from J, the junction kept 5 bases outside the gene matches. This CDR3 has 14 residues. The CDR3 protein is CASIRDRNTDTQYF. Written as DNA, the CDR3 is TGTGCCAGCATTCGGGACAGGAACACAGATACGCAGTATTTT.

This chain links TRBV19 with TRBJ1-4; TRBD1 might be the D (5 bases). V lost 10 bases to trimming and J lost 6 bases, with 15 bases between them. CDR3 length: 13 amino acids. CDR1 is LNHDA, CDR2 SQIVND, per germline (reference sequence). The CDR3 sequence: CATQGGIYEKLFF. The CDR3 DNA is TGTGCCACTCAGGGAGGTATTTATGAAAAACTGTTTTTT.

The V gene is TRBV19, the J gene TRBJ1-5; TRBD1 matches 7 bases. CDR1 and CDR2 from the germline V gene are LNHDA and SQIVND (reference sequence). V was clipped by 6 bases and J by 2 bases; unmatched bases: 7. The CDR3 is 15 residues long. The chain's CDR3 is CASRNRGFGNQPQHF. CDR3 DNA: TGTGCCAGTAGAAACAGGGGATTCGGCAATCAGCCCCAGCATTTT.

V is TRBV28 and J is TRBJ1-1, with D hard to call. The CDR3 spans 14 residues. V was clipped by 8 bases and J by 7 bases, with 20 bases between them. Per germline, CDR1 MDHEN and CDR2 SYDVKM. The CDR3 reads CASLRVGPGGEAFF. The CDR3 DNA is TGTGCCAGCCTGAGGGTGGGTCCTGGAGGTGAAGCTTTCTTT.

The chain is built from TRBV18 and TRBJ2-7, with 8 positions matching TRBD2. CDR3 size: 16 residues. Germline V gives CDR1 KGHSH, CDR2 LQKENI. Trimming cost V 0 bases and J 0 bases; bases outside gene matches: 4. Written as DNA, the CDR3 is TGTGCCAGCTCACCACCTCCCAGCGGGGGCTCCTACGAGCAGTACTTC. As protein: CASSPPPSGGSYEQYF.

The chain employs TRBV6-5 and TRBJ1-2; 10 nucleotides line up with TRBD1. Unmatched junction bases numbered 8, after V lost 5 bases and J lost 5 bases. CDR3 size: 15 residues. Looked up from germline, CDR1 is MNHEY and CDR2 is SVGAGI. In nucleotides, the CDR3 is TGTGCCAGCAGTACTGGACAGGGGGGGGCGTATGGCTACACCTTC. This translates into CASSTGQGGAYGYTF.

Worth noting for this clone: Other DNA sequences in this specimen translate into the identical CDR3. The chain joins TRBV28 to TRBJ1-1; D is undetermined. Trimming removed 9 bases from V and 2 bases from J, with 7 bases in between. Germline assignment: CDR1 MDHEN and CDR2 SYDVKM. CDR3 length: 11 amino acids. The CDR3 coding sequence is TGTGCCAGTGGTCTAAACACTGAAGCTTTCTTT. Its protein is CASGLNTEAFF.

The V and J genes are TRBV7-8 and TRBJ1-5; TRBD1 is a possible D gene (5 bases). V lost 5 bases and J lost 3, with 17 bases in between. The CDR3 loop spans 16 amino acids. The germline gives CDR1 SGHVS, CDR2 FQNEAQ. The CDR3 DNA reads as TGTGCCAGCAGCATCTCAACTTCAGGGTCCAATCAGCCCCAGCATTTT. Translating gives CASSISTSGSNQPQHF.

This chain joins TRBV5-8 and TRBJ1-5; D perhaps matches TRBD1 (6 bases). Germline loops: CDR1 SGHTS, CDR2 YDEGEE. Trimming took 4 bases from V and 4 from J, leaving 15 bases between them. The length of the CDR3 is 15 residues. The CDR3 is CASSIIGTINQPQHF. In DNA form, the CDR3 reads TGTGCCAGCAGCATCATAGGGACAATTAATCAGCCCCAGCATTTT.

The rearrangement uses TRBV18 and TRBJ1-1, with 9 bases identical to TRBD1. The V and J ends lost 3 bases and 1 base, in that order; junction bases with no gene match: 6. This CDR3 comprises 16 residues. Germline CDR1 reads KGHSH; CDR2 reads LQKENI. The CDR3: CASSPWDRAENTEAFF. CDR3 nucleotides: TGTGCCAGCTCACCTTGGGACAGGGCGGAGAACACTGAAGCTTTCTTT.

The chain has TRBV19 and TRBJ2-7; D is perhaps TRBD2 (5 bases). CDR3 size: 15 residues. Germline CDR1 and CDR2: LNHDA and SQIVND (reference sequence). The ends were cut back, 3 bases at V and 2 bases at J, with 14 bases in the middle. The CDR3 sequence is CASSMVGRGPYEQYF. In nucleotides, the CDR3 is TGTGCCAGTAGTATGGTAGGCCGAGGGCCCTACGAGCAGTACTTC.

The rearrangement uses TRBV24-1 and TRBJ1-2; TRBD1 might be the D (6 bases). Germline V gene lookup returns CDR1 KGHDR and CDR2 SFDVKD. V was trimmed by 5 bases and J by 4 bases, leaving 13 bases between them. This CDR3 spans 14 amino acids. The CDR3 nucleotides read TGTGCCACCAGTGGTGCAGGGGAGGGCTATGGCTACACCTTC. Protein product: CATSGAGEGYGYTF.

The genes are TRBV30 and TRBJ2-2; 11 positions match TRBD2. The CDR3 spans 18 residues. Germline V lookup: CDR1 GTSNPN, CDR2 SVGIG (reference sequence). The trim removed 3 bases at V and 7 bases at J, leaving 16 bases unmatched. The CDR3 region has the DNA TGTGCCTGGAGCCCCCTCCTTAGCGGGAGGGCCATTGGCGGGGAGCTGTTTTTT. Amino acid sequence: CAWSPLLSGRAIGGELFF.

The CDR3 region is CASSQTGGGNQPQHF. As DNA, the CDR3 is TGTGCCAGCAGTCAGACAGGGGGCGGCAATCAGCCCCAGCATTTT. The chain joins TRBV5-6 to TRBJ1-5, with TRBD1 matching 10 bases. Germline loops: CDR1 SGHDT, CDR2 YYEEEE. Losses at the gene ends were 5 bases for V and 2 bases for J; bases not matched to a gene: 4. The CDR3 runs to 15 residues.

As to this clone: The sample carries other DNA sequences with the same CDR3. The rearrangement uses TRBV5-1 and TRBJ2-1; 11 bases fit TRBD1. The V and J ends lost 4 bases and 4 bases, in that order; junction bases with no gene match: 4. The CDR3 extends over 15 amino acids. CDR1 and CDR2 (germline): SGHRS, YFSETQ. The CDR3 DNA follows: TGCGCCAGCAGCCCCGGACAGGGGGCATACAATGAGCAGTTCTTC. This sequence encodes CASSPGQGAYNEQFF.

The chain links TRBV19 to TRBJ2-1; a possible D gene is TRBD2 (6 bases). This CDR3 has 14 residues. V lost 1 base to trimming and J lost 10 bases, with 14 bases between them. CDR1 LNHDA and CDR2 SQIVND come from the germline V gene (reference sequence). DNA for the CDR3: TGTGCCAGTAGTATAGGTCTAGCGCCGGGGGAGCAGTTCTTC. It is translated as CASSIGLAPGEQFF. The full variable domain, with the rest looked up from reference TRBV19 and TRBJ2-1, is DGGITQSPKYLFRKEGQNVTLSCEQNLNHDAMYWYRQDPGQGLRLIYYSQIVNDFQKGDIAEGYSVSREKKESFPLTVTSAQKNPTAFYLCASSIGLAPGEQFFGPGTRLTVL.